This TCR beta chain was captured in a study of vaccination and CD4 T cells after COVID-19. Whole-study context: Sampling post-COVID took place a median 101 days after diagnosis (range 35 to 161). Following dose two, a median approximately 74 days (range 14 to 241) passed before post-vaccine samples were taken. At day 14 and again at days 161 to 241 post-vaccination, a few convalescent patients were sampled.

Points on this clonotype: Its antigen remains unidentified.

Study-level results: Spike mono-reactivity was evident in 304 of the 307 vaccine-specific clones derived from convalescent patients.

A single record per CDR3 protein comes from TCRdb applying MiXCR to the PCR reads. Among some 33,000 distinct CDR3 sequences listed, around 35% were seen once. The time point: late sampling 161 to 241 days after vaccination in a few convalescent patients. Germline CDR1 ENHRY, CDR2 SYGVKD. Trimming took 5 bases from V and 6 from J, leaving 10 bases between them. The CDR3 extends over 13 amino acids. The chain couples TRBV10-3 to TRBJ2-2; no firm D call. The specimen was CD4+ T cells from blood, collected about 7 months after SARS-CoV-2 vaccination. This clonotype originated in a human donor who had recovered from COVID-19. DNA of the CDR3: TGTGCCATCAGTCGTGACGGATCCGGGGAGCTGTTTTTT. Translating it yields CAISRDGSGELFF.